The 29 T cell receptor beta chains below were found in one sample sequenced in a study of shared clonotypes between healthy human individuals. TCRdb keeps only in-frame clones here, not all; method: immunoSEQ multiplex PCR. The sample consists of 1.6 million or so clones, 95% to 97% of them appearing once. Sequenced material: naive CD4+ T cells sorted from blood. This sample's subset: CD45RA+ positively selected. These receptors originate from a man in his thirties or forties in good health.

The chain recombines TRBV25-1 with TRBJ2-1; no firm D call. The CDR3 totals 12 residues. CDR1 MGHDK and CDR2 SYGVNS come from the germline V gene. The V gene lost 8 bases and the J gene lost 3 bases, with 8 bases spanning the gap. CDR3 residues: CASGVYYNEQFF. DNA for the CDR3: TGTGCCAGCGGGGTTTACTACAATGAGCAGTTCTTC.

The V call is TRBV9, the J call TRBJ2-1, with D maybe TRBD2 (5 bases). The germline V gene encodes CDR1 SGDLS and CDR2 YYNGEE. Trimming cost V 5 bases and J 0 bases, with 15 bases left between them. The CDR3 has 16 residues. The CDR3 reads CASSLDGVSSYNEQFF. Here the CDR3 DNA reads TGTGCCAGCAGTTTAGACGGGGTTAGCTCCTACAATGAGCAGTTCTTC.

The genes are TRBV11-2 and TRBJ2-1; TRBD2 matches 13 bases. Per the germline V gene, CDR1 is SGHAT and CDR2 is FQNNGV. Unmatched junction bases numbered 12, after V lost 1 base and J lost 9 bases. This CDR3 region has 18 residues. The CDR3 region is CASSLGQGLAGPGLEQFF. The DNA of the CDR3 is TGTGCCAGCAGCTTAGGCCAGGGACTAGCGGGGCCGGGGCTTGAGCAGTTCTTC. Complete variable domain (other parts from reference TRBV11-2 and TRBJ2-1): EAGVAQSPRYKIIEKRQSVAFWCNPISGHATLYWYQQILGQGPKLLIQFQNNGVVDDSQLPKDRFSAERLKGVDSTLKIQPAKLEDSAVYLCASSLGQGLAGPGLEQFFGPGTRLTVL.

The chain joins TRBV27 to TRBJ1-3; tentative D call: TRBD1 (5 bases). CDR1 is MNHEY and CDR2 is SMNVEV in the germline V gene (reference sequence). The germline V and J ends were trimmed by 2 bases and 4 bases, with 9 bases remaining between them. The CDR3 is 14 amino acids. The CDR3 protein is CASSLQGIGNTIYF. CDR3 nucleotide sequence: TGTGCCAGCAGTTTACAGGGAATCGGAAACACCATATATTTT.

This clone was seen ten or more times. V and J are TRBV30 and TRBJ2-1; 7 bases are a match to TRBD2. V dropped 0 bases and J dropped 5; count of bases not matched to a gene: 7. This CDR3 region has 15 residues. Germline CDR1 and CDR2: GTSNPN and SVGIG (reference sequence). This CDR3 reads CAWSVRGVADNEQFF. In DNA form, the CDR3 reads TGTGCCTGGAGTGTACGGGGGGTAGCGGACAATGAGCAGTTCTTC.

V usage is TRBV4-3 and J usage is TRBJ2-7, with D unclear. This CDR3 region has 15 residues. Germline V gene data show CDR1 as LGHNA and CDR2 as YSLEER. Trimming took 3 bases from V and 4 from J, leaving 16 bases between them. CDR3 in DNA: TGCGCCAGCAGCCAGAGATCGTCCAGGCAATACGAGCAGTACTTC. Encoded protein: CASSQRSSRQYEQYF.

V and J are TRBV5-1 and TRBJ1-1, with D maybe TRBD1 (5 bases). This CDR3 has 15 residues. Germline CDR1 and CDR2: SGHRS and YFSETQ. The germline V and J ends were trimmed by 7 bases and 1 base, with 17 bases remaining between them. The CDR3 is CASQISGPANTEAFF. The DNA of the CDR3 is TGCGCCAGCCAAATCTCAGGGCCTGCGAACACTGAAGCTTTCTTT.

The chain has TRBV6-5 and TRBJ2-4; 7 nucleotides line up with TRBD2. Germline V gives CDR1 MNHEY, CDR2 SVGAGI. The CDR3 loop spans 15 amino acids. V trimming: 5 bases; J trimming: 6 bases; junction bases outside the gene matches: 10. The DNA of the CDR3 is TGTGCCAGCAGTCCCCTAGGACTAGTGTCAAACATTCAGTACTTC. Its protein product is CASSPLGLVSNIQYF.

CDR3 coding DNA: TGTGCCTGGAGTGCACTTGGGGACAGCCAACTGTTTTTT. Protein sequence: CAWSALGDSQLFF. V usage is TRBV30 and J usage is TRBJ2-2; 7 bases fit TRBD1. Trimming cost V 1 base and J 14 bases; bases outside gene matches: 10. There are 13 residues in the CDR3. Germline V lookup: CDR1 GTSNPN, CDR2 SVGIG (reference sequence).

The chain links TRBV6-6 to TRBJ2-7, with TRBD1 identical over 10 bases. Trimming at V came to 0 bases and at J to 6 bases, leaving 2 bases not matched to a gene. Germline CDR1 and CDR2: MNHNY and SVGAGI (reference sequence). The CDR3 extends over 14 amino acids. This CDR3 is CASSYSTGGREQYF. The CDR3 DNA sequence: TGTGCCAGCAGTTACTCGACAGGGGGCCGCGAGCAGTACTTC.

The chain uses TRBV6-1 and TRBJ2-7; D could derive from TRBD1 or TRBD2 (5 bases each). Trimming pared 7 bases from V and 3 bases from J, leaving 16 bases between. This CDR3 has 14 amino acids. Germline CDR1 and CDR2: MNHNS and SASEGT. The CDR3 DNA is TGTGCCAGCACCCCTGAGTATGGGGGCTACGAGCAGTACTTC. Its translation: CASTPEYGGYEQYF.

The J gene is TRBJ2-2, the V gene TRBV11-2; 9 bases map to TRBD2. CDR1 and CDR2 from the germline V gene are SGHAT and FQNNGV. After removal of 0 bases from V and 8 bases from J, the junction contained 7 bases not matched to a gene. This CDR3 contains 16 residues. The DNA for the CDR3 is TGTGCCAGCAGCTTAGAGATAGCGGGAGCCATGGGGGAGCTGTTTTTT. Its protein product is CASSLEIAGAMGELFF.

The V gene is TRBV7-6, the J gene TRBJ1-4; no reliable D call. The CDR3 runs to 15 residues. CDR1 and CDR2 from the germline V gene are SGHVS and FNYEAQ. V shed 5 bases and J shed 0 bases, with 10 bases lying between them. In DNA, the CDR3 is TGTGCCAGCAGCCGAGTATTTGCAACTAATGAAAAACTGTTTTTT. It is translated as CASSRVFATNEKLFF.

The chain links TRBV27 to TRBJ2-7; 9 bases align to TRBD2. The germline V gene has CDR1 MNHEY and CDR2 SMNVEV (reference sequence). This CDR3 is built from 17 residues. Trimming at V came to 0 bases and at J to 4 bases, leaving 10 bases not matched to a gene. CDR3 bases: TGTGCCAGCAGTTTATCGCGTCTAGCGGGGAAGACATACGAGCAGTACTTC. Its protein product is CASSLSRLAGKTYEQYF.

The chain links TRBV14 to TRBJ2-3, with TRBD2 matching over 13 bases. J gave up 6 bases and V 0 bases, and 12 bases lay outside the gene matches. CDR3 length equals 19 residues. CDR1 and CDR2 (germline): SGHDN, FVKESK. The CDR3: CASSQDSQGLAGVMDTQYF. The CDR3 region has the DNA TGTGCCAGCAGCCAAGATTCCCAAGGACTAGCGGGGGTGATGGATACGCAGTATTTT.

The chain joins TRBV4-3 to TRBJ1-5, with 9 bases that match TRBD1. Germline CDR1 is LGHNA and CDR2 is YSLEER. V shed 1 base and J 1 base; nucleotides not matched to a gene: 8. The CDR3 totals 18 residues. The CDR3 region has the DNA TGCGCCAGCAGCCAAGGCCCGCAAGGACAGGGGAGCAATCAGCCCCAGCATTTT. It is translated as CASSQGPQGQGSNQPQHF.

The chain joins TRBV6-1 to TRBJ1-1, with unresolved D. The V gene lost 4 bases and the J gene lost 1 base, with 10 bases spanning the gap. The germline CDR1 and CDR2 sequences are MNHNS and SASEGT. This CDR3 has 14 amino acids. As DNA, the CDR3 is TGTGCCAGCAGTGGAACTGGACGGAACACTGAAGCTTTCTTT. This encodes CASSGTGRNTEAFF.

CDR3 DNA: TGTGCCAGCAGCCAAATAGCGGGAGGGCAATACGAGCAGTACTTC. Translation gives CASSQIAGGQYEQYF. V is TRBV11-3 and J is TRBJ2-7; 11 bases line up with TRBD2. V dropped 5 bases and J dropped 4; count of bases not matched to a gene: 7. This CDR3 is built from 15 residues. Per the germline V gene, CDR1 is SGHNT and CDR2 is YENEEA.

The J gene is TRBJ2-1, the V gene TRBV5-4; the match to TRBD2 covers 9 bases. The V gene's germline CDR1 is SGHNT and CDR2 YYREEE (reference sequence). The CDR3 runs 17 residues. The J segment lost 2 bases and the V segment lost 3 bases, leaving 9 bases of the junction unmatched. The CDR3 nucleotides are TGTGCCAGCAGCTCTGAGACTAGCGGAGGCCCCTACAATGAGCAGTTCTTC. Its protein product is CASSSETSGGPYNEQFF.

The rearrangement uses TRBV7-9 and TRBJ1-1; unclear D gene. Trimming stripped 11 bases from V and 0 bases from J, with 10 bases between. Germline lookup yields CDR1 SEHNR and CDR2 FQNEAQ (reference sequence). This CDR3 contains 12 residues. This chain's CDR3 is CAPVEMNTEAFF. CDR3 DNA sequence: TGTGCCCCCGTCGAGATGAACACTGAAGCTTTCTTT. Full variable domain (rest looked up from reference TRBV7-9 and TRBJ1-1): DTGVSQNPRHKITKRGQNVTFRCDPISEHNRLYWYRQTLGQGPEFLTYFQNEAQLEKSRLLSDRFSAERPKGSFSTLEIQRTEQGDSAMYLCAPVEMNTEAFFGQGTRLTVV.

This rearrangement joins TRBV9 to TRBJ2-7; D might be TRBD1 (8 bases). The V gene's germline CDR1 is SGDLS and CDR2 YYNGEE. The CDR3 loop spans 15 amino acids. Trimming cost V 3 bases and J 2 bases, with 15 bases left between them. CDR3 amino acids: CASSGGAGQAYEQYF. In DNA form, the CDR3 reads TGTGCCAGCAGCGGAGGAGCGGGACAGGCCTACGAGCAGTACTTC.

The chain couples TRBV29-1 to TRBJ2-1, with no clear D. The CDR3 spans 12 residues. The germline V and J ends were trimmed by 3 bases and 4 bases, with 7 bases remaining between them. CDR1 and CDR2 (germline): SQVTM, ANQGSEA. The chain's CDR3 is CSVDKGYNEQFF. CDR3 sequence (DNA): TGCAGCGTTGATAAGGGATACAATGAGCAGTTCTTC.

This clone was detected only once. The same CDR3 also results from other DNA sequences found in this sample. The chain is built from TRBV4-1 and TRBJ2-7; 13 bases map to TRBD2. Per the germline V gene, CDR1 is MGHRA and CDR2 is YSYEKL. Trimming at V came to 4 bases and at J to 4 bases, leaving 7 bases not matched to a gene. The CDR3 is made up of 16 amino acids. CDR3 sequence: CASSLGLAGVSYEQYF. CDR3 nucleotides: TGCGCCAGCAGCCTCGGACTAGCGGGAGTTAGTTACGAGCAGTACTTC.

The rearrangement uses TRBV5-6 and TRBJ2-1; D not resolved. CDR3 size: 11 residues. V was shortened by 0 bases and J by 11 bases, with 6 bases between the two germline ends. CDR1 SGHDT and CDR2 YYEEEE come from the germline V gene. In DNA form, the CDR3 reads TGTGCCAGCAGCTTGGGGGGTCAGCAGTTCTTC. Translated: CASSLGGQQFF.

The gene calls are TRBV2 and TRBJ2-7; D ambiguous. The CDR3 has 12 amino acids. CDR1 and CDR2 (germline): SNHLY, FYNNEI. Trimming took off 5 bases at V and 3 bases at J, with 8 bases between the two ends. CDR3 DNA sequence: TGTGCCAGCAGTTTAGATTACTACGAGCAGTACTTC. It encodes CASSLDYYEQYF.

On this clone itself: The sample contains more than one DNA sequence encoding this CDR3. This chain joins TRBV9 and TRBJ1-2, with a weak D call TRBD1 (5 bases). The CDR3 spans 19 residues. Looked up from germline, CDR1 is SGDLS and CDR2 is YYNGEE. Trimming pared 4 bases from V and 5 bases from J, leaving 30 bases between. CDR3 nucleotides: TGTGCCAGCAGCACCCGCCCTCACGGAAAGGGAGGGGATGTGTATGGCTACACCTTC. Amino acid sequence: CASSTRPHGKGGDVYGYTF.

This clone was picked up one time. The rearrangement links TRBV28 to TRBJ2-2, with no clear D. This CDR3 spans 12 amino acids. Germline CDR1 is MDHEN and CDR2 is SYDVKM. Between the trimmed V and J ends, which lost 6 bases and 6 bases, there was a span of 8 bases. The CDR3 bases are TGTGCCAGCAGCAAGGATTCCGGGGAGCTGTTTTTT. Translation gives CASSKDSGELFF. The full variable domain, completed using reference TRBV28 and TRBJ2-2, is DVKVTQSSRYLVKRTGEKVFLECVQDMDHENMFWYRQDPGLGLRLIYFSYDVKMKEKGDIPEGYSVSREKKERFSLILESASTNQTSMYLCASSKDSGELFFGEGSRLTVL.

The J gene is TRBJ2-6, the V gene TRBV4-1; 8 nucleotides match TRBD1. V gave up 3 bases and J gave up 0 bases; unmatched junction bases: 7. The V gene's germline CDR1 is MGHRA and CDR2 YSYEKL. The CDR3 runs to 18 residues. The CDR3 sequence is CASSHSGGAPSGANVLTF. The CDR3 nucleotides are TGCGCCAGCAGCCACTCAGGGGGCGCCCCCTCTGGGGCCAACGTCCTGACTTTC.

The chain combines TRBV2 with TRBJ2-4; D gene ambiguous. V lost 6 bases to trimming and J lost 10 bases, with 16 bases between them. Germline V gene data show CDR1 as SNHLY and CDR2 as FYNNEI. CDR3 size: 13 residues. DNA for the CDR3: TGTGCCAGCAGGGGCATAGCCGGTGTTATTCAGTACTTC. It encodes CASRGIAGVIQYF.